This TCR beta chain was sequenced in a study of blood T cell repertoires in COVID-19. Study details: Samples taken during acute and convalescent COVID-19 were collected in the United States, Italy and Spain.

Authors' processing steps: For nucleated cells, counts were estimated from reference gene primer amplification. Only in-frame clones appear in the TCRdb table, and some are missing; sequencing was by immunoSEQ multiplex PCR. V, J and clone size are those of that table, while D and trimming were read from the DNA. The data show about 140,000 clones, about 82% seen once. The specimen sequenced was peripheral blood. The receptor's source is a woman of 80 years or more with active or convalescent COVID-19.

In DNA, the CDR3 is TGTGCCAGCAGGACTTTGGGAAACACCATATATTTT. Translating it yields CASRTLGNTIYF. The rearrangement uses TRBV6-5 and TRBJ1-3; D is ambiguous. Germline V gene data show CDR1 as MNHEY and CDR2 as SVGAGI. The CDR3 has 12 amino acids. Trimming cost V 6 bases and J 4 bases, with 7 bases left between them.